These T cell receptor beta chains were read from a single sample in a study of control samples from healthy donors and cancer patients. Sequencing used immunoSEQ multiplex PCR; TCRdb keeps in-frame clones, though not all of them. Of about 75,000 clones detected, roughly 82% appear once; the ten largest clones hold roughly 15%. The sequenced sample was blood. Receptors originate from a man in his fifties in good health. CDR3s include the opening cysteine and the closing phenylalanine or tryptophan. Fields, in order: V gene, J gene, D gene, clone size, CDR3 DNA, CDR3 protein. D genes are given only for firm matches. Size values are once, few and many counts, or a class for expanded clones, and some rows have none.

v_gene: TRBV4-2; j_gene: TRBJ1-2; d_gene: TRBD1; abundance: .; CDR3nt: TGTGCCAGCAGAACAGGGGCCAGCAACTATGGCTACACCTTC; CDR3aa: CASRTGASNYGYTF
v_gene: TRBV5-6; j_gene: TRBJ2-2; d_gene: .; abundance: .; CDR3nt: TGTGCCAGCACCCCGGGTGGGACACACACCGGGGAGCTGTTTTTT; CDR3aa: CASTPGGTHTGELFF
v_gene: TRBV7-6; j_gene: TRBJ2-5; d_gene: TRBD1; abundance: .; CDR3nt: TGTGCCAGCAGCTACATCCCGACAGGGGCAAACCAAGAGACCCAGTACTTC; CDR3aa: CASSYIPTGANQETQYF
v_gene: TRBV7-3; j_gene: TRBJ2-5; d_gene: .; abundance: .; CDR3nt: TGTGCCAGCAGCTCCCATAAGGCAGAGACCCAGTACTTC; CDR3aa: CASSSHKAETQYF
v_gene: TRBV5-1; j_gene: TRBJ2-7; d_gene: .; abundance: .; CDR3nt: TGCGCCAGCAGCTTTAACGACCCCAACTACGAGCAGTACTTC; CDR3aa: CASSFNDPNYEQYF
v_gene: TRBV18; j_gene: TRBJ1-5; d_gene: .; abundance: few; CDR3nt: TGTGCCAGCTCACCATCACCGAATCAGCCCCAGCATTTT; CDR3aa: CASSPSPNQPQHF
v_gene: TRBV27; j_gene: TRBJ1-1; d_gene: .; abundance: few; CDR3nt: TGTGCCAGCAGTTTATCCCCCCTAAACCGGCTGAACACTGAAGCTTTCTTT; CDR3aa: CASSLSPLNRLNTEAFF
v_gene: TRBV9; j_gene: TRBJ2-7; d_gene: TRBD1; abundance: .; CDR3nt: TGTGCCAGCAGCGTGGGACAGGGGATGGTCCACGAGCAGTACTTC; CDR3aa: CASSVGQGMVHEQYF
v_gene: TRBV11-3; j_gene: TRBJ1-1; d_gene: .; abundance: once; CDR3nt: TGTGCCAGCAGCGTAAACACCATGAACACTGAAGCTTTCTTT; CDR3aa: CASSVNTMNTEAFF
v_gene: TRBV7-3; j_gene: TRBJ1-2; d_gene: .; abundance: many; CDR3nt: TGTGCCAGCAGCTTCGGACCCGGTGAGGGCTACACCTTC; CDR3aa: CASSFGPGEGYTF
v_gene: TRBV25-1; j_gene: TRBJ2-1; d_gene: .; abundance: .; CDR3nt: TGTGCCAGCAGTGCGGGACGCCCGTACAATGAGCAGTTCTTC; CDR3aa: CASSAGRPYNEQFF
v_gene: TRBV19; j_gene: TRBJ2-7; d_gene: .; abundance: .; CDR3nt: TGTGCCAGTAGTCGAGGAAGAACCTACGAGCAGTACTTC; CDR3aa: CASSRGRTYEQYF
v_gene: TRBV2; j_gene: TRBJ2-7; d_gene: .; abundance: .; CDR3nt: TGTGCCAGCAAGGCAACTTCCCGACGTTACGGGCAGTACTTC; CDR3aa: CASKATSRRYGQYF
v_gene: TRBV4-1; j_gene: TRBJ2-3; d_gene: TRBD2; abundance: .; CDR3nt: TGCGCCAGCAGCCATGCCCGGGGAGGGAGGGCCGCAGATACGCAGTATTTT; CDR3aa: CASSHARGGRAADTQYF
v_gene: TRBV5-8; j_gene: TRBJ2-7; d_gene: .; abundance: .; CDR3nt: TGTGCCAGCAACACACGGGGGAGCTTCTCCTACGAGCAGTACTTC; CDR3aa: CASNTRGSFSYEQYF
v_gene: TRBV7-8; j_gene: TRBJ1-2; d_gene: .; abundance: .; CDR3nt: TGTGCCAGCAGCTTATCGCACGGGGGCTACACCTTC; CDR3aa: CASSLSHGGYTF
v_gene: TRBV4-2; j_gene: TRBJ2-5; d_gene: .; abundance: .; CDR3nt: TGTGCCAGCAGCCAAGGAGGACAGAACCAAGAGACCCAGTACTTC; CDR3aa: CASSQGGQNQETQYF
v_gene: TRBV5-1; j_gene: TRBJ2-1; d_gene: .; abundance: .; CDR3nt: TGCGCCAGCAACCCGACAGTTAGCTCCTACAATGAGCAGTTCTTC; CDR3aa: CASNPTVSSYNEQFF
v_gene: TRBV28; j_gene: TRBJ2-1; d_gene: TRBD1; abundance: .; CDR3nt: TGTGCCAGCAACTCACCGTGGACAGGGGAGGTCGGGAGCTCCTACAATGAGCAGTTCTTC; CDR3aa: CASNSPWTGEVGSSYNEQFF
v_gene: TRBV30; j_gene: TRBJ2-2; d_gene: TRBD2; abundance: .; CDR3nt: TGTGCCTGCCAAAGCGGGAGGTGGACCGGGGAGCTGTTTTTT; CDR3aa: CACQSGRWTGELFF
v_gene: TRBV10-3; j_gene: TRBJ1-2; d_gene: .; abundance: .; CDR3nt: TGTGCCATCAGTGCGGCCAGGGTGAGAAGGGTCAACTATGGCTACACCTTC; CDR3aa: CAISAARVRRVNYGYTF
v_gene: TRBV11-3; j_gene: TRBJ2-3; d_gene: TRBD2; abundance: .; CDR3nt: TGTGCCAGCAGCTTAGAGAGCGGGAGGGTCCTTTTT; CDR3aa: CASSLESGRVLF
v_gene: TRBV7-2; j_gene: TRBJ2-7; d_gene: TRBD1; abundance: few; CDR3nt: TGTGCCAGCAGCAGCCAGCCCCCCCGGACAGGGGGCGCCTACGAGCAGTACTTC; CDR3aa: CASSSQPPRTGGAYEQYF
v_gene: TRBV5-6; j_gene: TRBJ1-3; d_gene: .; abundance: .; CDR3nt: TGTGCCAGCAGCTTGGGTCTCAACCGAGGCACCATATATTTT; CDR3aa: CASSLGLNRGTIYF
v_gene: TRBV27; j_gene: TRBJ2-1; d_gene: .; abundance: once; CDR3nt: TGTGCCAGCAGTTTATGGGCAGGCCGCTACAATGAGCAGTTCTTC; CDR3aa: CASSLWAGRYNEQFF
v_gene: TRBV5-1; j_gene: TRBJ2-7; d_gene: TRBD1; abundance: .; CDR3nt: TGCGCCAGCAGCTCCGGGGACAGCTCCTACGAGCAGTACTTC; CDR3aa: CASSSGDSSYEQYF
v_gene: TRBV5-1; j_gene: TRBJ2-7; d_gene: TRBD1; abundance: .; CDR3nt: TGCGCCAGCAGCCTCGGACAGGGAGTCTCCGAGCAGTACTTC; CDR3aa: CASSLGQGVSEQYF